What follows are 30 T cell receptor beta chains derived from one specimen sequenced in a study of early T cells in non-severe SARS-CoV-2 infection. MiXCR, run by TCRdb on the 5' RACE reads, gives a single entry per CDR3 protein. The sample shows approximately 70,000 distinct CDR3 sequences, approximately 12% of them seen only once. Sequencing was performed on whole blood. These TCRs come from an adult who was a healthcare worker with PCR-confirmed SARS-CoV-2 infection or an uninfected control (not recorded which).

The chain couples TRBV24-1 to TRBJ1-2; D is unclear. CDR1 is KGHDR, CDR2 SFDVKD, per germline. The CDR3 totals 12 residues. Trimming shortened V by 4 bases and J by 4 bases, and 6 bases separated the two germline ends. The CDR3 nucleotides are TGTGCCACCAGTGACAGATTCTATGGCTACACCTTC. As protein: CATSDRFYGYTF.

This clonotype was recorded only once. The chain recombines TRBV21-1 with TRBJ2-7; no check of the table's D call, TRBD1, against the DNA was made. TRBV21-1 is marked as a pseudogene. The CDR3 consists of 16 residues. The CDR3 sequence: CASNKGGLRVSYEQYF. The CDR3 DNA follows: TGTGCCAGCAACAAAGGGGGCCTGCGGGTCTCCTACGAGCAGTACTTC.

This clonotype was observed many times. V usage is TRBV6-2 or TRBV6-3 and J usage is TRBJ1-2; a weak D match, TRBD1 (6 bases). Germline CDR1 reads MNHEY; CDR2 reads SVGEGT. This CDR3 has 12 amino acids. The V end was cut by 5 bases, the J end by 8 bases, with 12 bases between. The CDR3 coding sequence is TGTGCCAGCAGTCAATGGACAGACGGCTACACCTTC. Amino acids: CASSQWTDGYTF.

This clonotype was observed at least ten times. V usage is TRBV12-3 or TRBV12-4 and J usage is TRBJ2-1; 9 bases agree with TRBD2. The CDR3 covers 15 residues. Trimming at V came to 5 bases and at J to 1 base, leaving 3 bases not matched to a gene. CDR3 bases: TGTGCCAGCAGTCACGGACTAGCGTCCTACAATGAGCAGTTCTTC. Amino acid sequence: CASSHGLASYNEQFF.

The chain uses TRBV7-9 and TRBJ1-5; no reliable D call. The CDR3 spans 15 residues. Germline V CDR1 and CDR2: SEHNR, FQNEAQ (reference sequence). Trimming took off 5 bases at V and 7 bases at J, with 18 bases between the two ends. CDR3 sequence (DNA): TGTGCCAGCAGCGGTACAGATTCTAGTAGGCAGCCCCAGCATTTT. As protein: CASSGTDSSRQPQHF.

The chain combines TRBV6-2 or TRBV6-3 with TRBJ2-7, with D hard to call. The V gene lost 5 bases and the J gene lost 7 bases, with 15 bases spanning the gap. The CDR3 totals 13 residues. CDR1 is MNHEY and CDR2 is SVGEGT in the germline V gene. Here the CDR3 reads CASSRTGAWEQYF. DNA for the CDR3: TGTGCCAGCAGTCGTACGGGCGCCTGGGAGCAGTACTTC.

This sequence joins TRBV7-2 and TRBJ1-4; 7 bases map to TRBD1. CDR3 length: 15 amino acids. J gave up 7 bases and V 1 base, and 6 bases lay outside the gene matches. Per the germline V gene, CDR1 is SGHTA and CDR2 is FQGNSA. This CDR3 is CASSLVSRGGEKLFF. The CDR3 DNA reads as TGTGCCAGCAGCTTAGTTAGCAGGGGGGGTGAAAAACTGTTTTTT.

This clonotype has a handful of counts. The CDR3 sequence: CATSRDAGFAGELFF. DNA of the CDR3: TGTGCCACCAGCAGAGATGCGGGGTTTGCCGGGGAGCTGTTTTTT. This chain connects TRBV15 to TRBJ2-2; tentative D call: TRBD2 (6 bases). Trimming removed 0 bases from V and 6 bases from J, with 11 bases in between. This CDR3 comprises 15 residues. Germline values: CDR1 LNHNV, CDR2 YYDKDF (reference sequence).

This clonotype showed up many times. V gene TRBV20-1 combines with J gene TRBJ2-1; 7 nucleotides agree with TRBD1. The V and J ends lost 0 bases and 5 bases, in that order; junction bases with no gene match: 13. The CDR3 has 17 amino acids. CDR1 DFQATT and CDR2 SNEGSKA come from the germline V gene (reference sequence). The CDR3 region is CSAREAAGGVNNNEQFF. In DNA, the CDR3 is TGCAGTGCTAGAGAGGCGGCAGGGGGTGTTAATAACAATGAGCAGTTCTTC.

This clonotype was counted many times. The chain has TRBV27 and TRBJ2-1; D unclear. Germline V CDR1 and CDR2: MNHEY, SMNVEV (reference sequence). The ends were cut back, 0 bases at V and 6 bases at J, with 6 bases in the middle. The CDR3 runs 13 residues. The CDR3 sequence is CASSLSGFNEQFF. CDR3 in DNA: TGTGCCAGCAGTTTATCCGGGTTCAATGAGCAGTTCTTC.

V is TRBV12-3 or TRBV12-4 and J is TRBJ1-1; D unclear. The CDR3 contains 12 residues. The V gene lost 8 bases and the J gene lost 2 bases, with 9 bases spanning the gap. The CDR3 DNA sequence: TGTGCCAGCTTCATCAAAAACACTGAAGCTTTCTTT. This sequence encodes CASFIKNTEAFF.

The CDR3 is CASSLVTRDEQYF. The CDR3 coding sequence is TGTGCCAGCAGCTTAGTGACCAGGGACGAGCAGTACTTC. The chain uses TRBV7-9 and TRBJ2-7, with D perhaps TRBD1 (5 bases). The V gene's germline CDR1 is SEHNR and CDR2 FQNEAQ (reference sequence). Trimming removed 1 base at V and 5 bases at J, with 9 bases between. There are 13 residues in the CDR3.

This clonotype was seen at least ten times. The chain is built from TRBV4-3 and TRBJ1-2; 7 bases map to TRBD1. The CDR3 is 16 residues long. Germline CDR1 and CDR2: LGHNA and YSLEER. V was clipped by 7 bases and J by 4 bases; unmatched bases: 15. The CDR3 DNA reads as TGCGCCAGCACCCCCGGAACCGTGACAGGGCCCTATGGCTACACCTTC. It specifies CASTPGTVTGPYGYTF.

This clonotype turned up a few times. The chain joins TRBV9 to TRBJ2-5, with 9 positions matching TRBD2. Germline lookup yields CDR1 SGDLS and CDR2 YYNGEE. With 0 bases clipped from V and 5 bases from J, the junction kept 5 bases outside the gene matches. The CDR3 spans 15 residues. This CDR3 is CASSVEAGGRETQYF. DNA for the CDR3: TGTGCCAGCAGCGTAGAAGCGGGGGGTCGGGAGACCCAGTACTTC.

Ten or more counts support this clonotype. The chain has TRBV4-1 and TRBJ1-6; 9 bases align to TRBD1. V trimming: 5 bases; J trimming: 9 bases; junction bases outside the gene matches: 8. Per germline, CDR1 MGHRA and CDR2 YSYEKL. This CDR3 is built from 15 residues. Here the CDR3 reads CASSTGQGISSPLHF. CDR3 bases: TGCGCCAGCAGCACGGGACAGGGAATTAGTTCACCCCTCCACTTT.

This clonotype occurred many times. The chain is built from TRBV2 and TRBJ2-3; D is uncertain. This CDR3 region has 14 residues. Per the germline V gene, CDR1 is SNHLY and CDR2 is FYNNEI. With 3 bases removed from V and 6 bases from J, the gap between germline ends came to 13 bases. CDR3 protein: CASSDRAIWDTQYF. CDR3 bases: TGTGCCAGCAGTGATAGGGCTATATGGGATACGCAGTATTTT.

This clonotype was observed at least ten times. This chain uses TRBV28 with TRBJ2-7; D is unresolved. Germline loops: CDR1 MDHEN, CDR2 SYDVKM. This CDR3 comprises 12 residues. Deletions cut 7 bases from V and 6 bases from J, with 13 bases between. The CDR3 DNA sequence: TGTGCCAGCACCCTGGACCGAGGCGAGCAGTACTTC. Its translation: CASTLDRGEQYF.

Ten or more counts support this clonotype. This rearrangement joins TRBV7-9 to TRBJ2-3; TRBD2 matches 15 bases. This CDR3 comprises 18 residues. V was clipped by 4 bases and J by 0 bases; unmatched bases: 5. CDR1 is SEHNR and CDR2 is FQNEAQ in the germline V gene (reference sequence). The CDR3 protein is CASSWGLAGGPSTDTQYF. The CDR3 DNA reads TGTGCCAGCAGCTGGGGACTAGCGGGAGGACCGAGCACAGATACGCAGTATTTT.

This clonotype was counted ten times or more. V gene TRBV2 combines with J gene TRBJ2-1; D gene unclear. Germline V gene lookup returns CDR1 SNHLY and CDR2 FYNNEI. The ends were cut back, 4 bases at V and 0 bases at J, with 7 bases in the middle. This CDR3 is 14 amino acids long. The CDR3 here is CASSVTGSYNEQFF. Here the CDR3 DNA reads TGTGCCAGCAGTGTTACCGGCTCCTACAATGAGCAGTTCTTC.

The CDR3 loop reads CASSPPQLTVPYGYTF. The CDR3 bases are TGTGCCAGCTCACCACCGCAACTAACGGTCCCCTATGGCTACACCTTC. The chain is built from TRBV18 and TRBJ1-2; unclear D gene. The CDR3 covers 16 residues. CDR1 and CDR2 (germline): KGHSH, LQKENI. Trimming cost V 0 bases and J 4 bases, with 15 bases left between them. The full variable domain, completed using reference TRBV18 and TRBJ1-2, is NAGVMQNPRHLVRRRGQEARLRCSPMKGHSHVYWYRQLPEEGLKFMVYLQKENIIDESGMPKERFSAEFPKEGPSILRIQQVVRGDSAAYFCASSPPQLTVPYGYTFGSGTRLTVV.

The genes are TRBV5-1 and TRBJ2-3; 7 bases fit TRBD2. The CDR3 consists of 15 residues. Germline loops: CDR1 SGHRS, CDR2 YFSETQ. J was trimmed by 2 bases and V by 3 bases; bases with no gene match: 6. CDR3 loop: CASSSLAPATDTQYF. As DNA, the CDR3 is TGCGCCAGCAGCTCACTAGCGCCTGCCACAGATACGCAGTATTTT.

J is TRBJ2-1 and V is TRBV7-2; 8 positions agree with TRBD2. CDR1 and CDR2 (germline): SGHTA, FQGNSA. The CDR3 has 15 residues. V trimming: 7 bases; J trimming: 6 bases; junction bases outside the gene matches: 11. The CDR3 loop is CASKNLGGATNEQFF. The DNA for the CDR3 is TGTGCCAGCAAAAACCTCGGGGGGGCCACCAATGAGCAGTTCTTC. Drawing the rest from reference TRBV7-2 and TRBJ2-1, the complete variable domain is GAGVSQSPSNKVTEKGKDVELRCDPISGHTALYWYRQSLGQGLEFLIYFQGNSAPDKSGLPSDRFSAERTGGSVSTLTIQRTQQEDSAVYLCASKNLGGATNEQFFGPGTRLTVL.

This clonotype has at least ten counts. This chain joins TRBV11-3 and TRBJ2-5; TRBD1 matches at 9 bases. This CDR3 region has 15 residues. Germline CDR1 is SGHNT and CDR2 is YENEEA. V shed 1 base, J shed 2 bases, and the junction held 2 bases outside the gene matches. CDR3 amino acids: CASSLAGTGQETQYF. CDR3 sequence (DNA): TGTGCCAGCAGCTTAGCGGGGACAGGGCAAGAGACCCAGTACTTC. Full variable domain (remainder filled in from reference TRBV11-3 and TRBJ2-5): EAGVVQSPRYKIIEKKQPVAFWCNPISGHNTLYWYLQNLGQGPELLIRYENEEAVDDSQLPKDRFSAERLKGVDSTLKIQPAELGDSAVYLCASSLAGTGQETQYFGPGTRLLVL.

The J gene is TRBJ2-2, the V gene TRBV19; D ambiguous. CDR1 is LNHDA, CDR2 SQIVND, per germline (reference sequence). The V end was cut by 3 bases, the J end by 0 bases, with 5 bases between. The CDR3 loop spans 14 amino acids. In nucleotides, the CDR3 is TGTGCCAGTAGTATTTTCGCGAACACCGGGGAGCTGTTTTTT. Translating gives CASSIFANTGELFF. Full variable domain (missing parts from reference TRBV19 and TRBJ2-2): DGGITQSPKYLFRKEGQNVTLSCEQNLNHDAMYWYRQDPGQGLRLIYYSQIVNDFQKGDIAEGYSVSREKKESFPLTVTSAQKNPTAFYLCASSIFANTGELFFGEGSRLTVL.

The chain links TRBV20-1 to TRBJ1-2, with D perhaps TRBD1 (5 bases). Germline V gene data show CDR1 as DFQATT and CDR2 as SNEGSKA (reference sequence). The CDR3 totals 13 residues. The germline V and J ends were trimmed by 3 bases and 2 bases, with 10 bases remaining between them. CDR3 region: CSASTDRNYGYTF. In DNA form, the CDR3 reads TGCAGTGCTAGCACTGACAGAAACTATGGCTACACCTTC.

The V gene is TRBV5-1, the J gene TRBJ2-5, with TRBD2 matching over 7 bases. CDR1 SGHRS and CDR2 YFSETQ come from the germline V gene. Unmatched junction bases numbered 4, after V lost 6 bases and J lost 5 bases. The CDR3 covers 12 residues. As DNA, the CDR3 is TGCGCCAGCAAGGAGGGAGGGGAGACCCAGTACTTC. Protein product: CASKEGGETQYF.

The rearrangement joins TRBV5-1 to TRBJ1-6, with 7 bases aligning to TRBD1. CDR3 length: 14 residues. V lost 4 bases and J lost 7; bases outside the gene matches: 5. Germline CDR1 SGHRS, CDR2 YFSETQ. CDR3: CASSNRGGNSPLHF. CDR3 bases: TGCGCCAGCAGCAACAGGGGTGGGAATTCACCCCTCCACTTT.

At least ten counts were recorded for this clonotype. The V and J genes are TRBV30 and TRBJ2-5, with a weak D call TRBD2 (7 bases). The CDR3 is 15 amino acids. With 3 bases removed from V and 1 base from J, the gap between germline ends came to 15 bases. Germline V gene sequence: CDR1 GTSNPN, CDR2 SVGIG (reference sequence). The CDR3 DNA sequence: TGTGCCTGGAGCGGCATGGCGGGGGCCCAAGAGACCCAGTACTTC. The encoded protein is CAWSGMAGAQETQYF. Complete variable domain (other parts from reference TRBV30 and TRBJ2-5): SQTIHQWPATLVQPVGSPLSLECTVEGTSNPNLYWYRQAAGRGLQLLFYSVGIGQISSEVPQNLSASRPQDRQFILSSKKLLLSDSGFYLCAWSGMAGAQETQYFGPGTRLLVL.

The chain couples TRBV5-5 to TRBJ1-1; D remains ambiguous. Per germline, CDR1 SGHKS and CDR2 YYEKEE (reference sequence). The V end was cut by 3 bases, the J end by 0 bases, with 9 bases between. This CDR3 has 14 residues. CDR3 DNA: TGTGCCAGCAGCTGGAACACCATGAACACTGAAGCTTTCTTT. As protein: CASSWNTMNTEAFF.

This chain joins TRBV7-2 and TRBJ2-5; no reliable D call. Germline values: CDR1 SGHTA, CDR2 FQGNSA. The length of the CDR3 is 14 residues. The V end lost 5 bases, the J end lost 0 bases, and 10 bases lay between the germline ends. Written as DNA, the CDR3 is TGTGCCAGCAGCCCCACAACGTACCAAGAGACCCAGTACTTC. It yields the protein CASSPTTYQETQYF.